This is a list of T cell receptor beta chains from one sample in a study of blood T cell repertoires in COVID-19. Produced via immunoSEQ multiplex PCR; TCRdb's table is partial and in-frame only. Among roughly 140,000 clones listed, roughly nine tenths were seen once. Sequencing input: peripheral blood. These receptor sequences come from a woman in her thirties or forties with acute or convalescent COVID-19. CDR3s include the opening cysteine and the closing phenylalanine or tryptophan. D genes are given only for firm matches. Clone size is stated in some rows and not others, as once, few, many or a class when expanded.

D gene,clone size,V gene,J gene,CDR3 protein,CDR3 DNA
TRBD1,few,TRBV11-2,TRBJ2-7,CASSLGTGGDEQYF,TGTGCCAGCAGCTTAGGGACAGGGGGCGACGAGCAGTACTTC
TRBD1,-,TRBV19,TRBJ1-2,CASRNRGQGTDGYTF,TGTGCCAGTAGGAACAGGGGGCAAGGCACGGATGGCTACACCTTC
TRBD1,-,TRBV30,TRBJ1-2,CAWRGQVYGYTF,TGTGCCTGGAGGGGACAGGTCTATGGCTACACCTTC
-,-,TRBV28,TRBJ1-2,CASSQGGASYGYTF,TGTGCCAGCAGCCAGGGTGGGGCGTCATATGGCTACACCTTC
-,-,TRBV4-1,TRBJ2-7,CASSPISSRDRYEQYF,TGCGCCAGCAGCCCAATATCAAGCCGAGACAGATACGAGCAGTACTTC
-,once,TRBV5-4,TRBJ1-1,CASSLAGQGGTEAFF,TGTGCCAGCAGCTTGGCCGGCCAGGGAGGCACTGAAGCTTTCTTT
TRBD2,-,TRBV5-1,TRBJ2-7,CASSLGLAQASSYEQYF,TGCGCCAGCAGCTTGGGACTAGCGCAAGCGAGCTCCTACGAGCAGTACTTC
-,-,TRBV7-9,TRBJ2-1,CASSPTRYEQFF,TGTGCCAGCAGCCCTACTAGATATGAGCAGTTCTTC
TRBD1,-,TRBV19,TRBJ1-1,CASSMDRERGSTEAFF,TGTGCCAGTAGTATGGACAGGGAACGAGGGAGCACTGAAGCTTTCTTT
-,-,TRBV7-2,TRBJ2-1,CASSFGRLGQDEQFF,TGTGCCAGCAGCTTCGGGCGACTAGGTCAGGATGAGCAGTTCTTC
-,-,TRBV7-8,TRBJ2-1,CASSLSGGNEQFF,TGTGCCAGCAGCTTATCCGGCGGCAATGAGCAGTTCTTC